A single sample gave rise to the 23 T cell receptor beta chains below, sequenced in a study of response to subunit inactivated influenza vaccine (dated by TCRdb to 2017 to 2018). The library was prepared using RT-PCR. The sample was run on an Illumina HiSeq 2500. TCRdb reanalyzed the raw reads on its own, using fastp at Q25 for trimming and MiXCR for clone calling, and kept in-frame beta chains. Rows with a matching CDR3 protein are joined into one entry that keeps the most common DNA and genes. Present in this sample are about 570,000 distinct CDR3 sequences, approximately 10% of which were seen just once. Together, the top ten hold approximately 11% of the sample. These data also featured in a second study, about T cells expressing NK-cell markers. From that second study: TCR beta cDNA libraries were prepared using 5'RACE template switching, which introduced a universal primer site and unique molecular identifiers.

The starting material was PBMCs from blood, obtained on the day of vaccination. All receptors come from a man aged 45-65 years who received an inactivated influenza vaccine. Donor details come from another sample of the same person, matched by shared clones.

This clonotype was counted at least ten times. CDR3 amino acids: CASSVRDRESSHGLYQETQYF. The CDR3 DNA reads TGTGCCAGCAGCGTCCGGGACAGGGAATCCTCACACGGTTTGTACCAAGAGACCCAGTACTTC. The chain joins TRBV9 to TRBJ2-5; 9 positions match TRBD1. Germline V gives CDR1 SGDLS, CDR2 YYNGEE. Trimming took 2 bases from V and 0 from J; bases not matched to a gene: 20. The CDR3 sequence is 21 residues long.

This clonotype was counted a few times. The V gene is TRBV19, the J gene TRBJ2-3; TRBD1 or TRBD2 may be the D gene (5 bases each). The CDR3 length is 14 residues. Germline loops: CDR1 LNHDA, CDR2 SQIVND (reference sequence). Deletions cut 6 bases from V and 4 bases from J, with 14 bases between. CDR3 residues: CASRPYGASDTQYF. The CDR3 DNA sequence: TGTGCCAGTAGACCCTACGGGGCCTCAGATACGCAGTATTTT.

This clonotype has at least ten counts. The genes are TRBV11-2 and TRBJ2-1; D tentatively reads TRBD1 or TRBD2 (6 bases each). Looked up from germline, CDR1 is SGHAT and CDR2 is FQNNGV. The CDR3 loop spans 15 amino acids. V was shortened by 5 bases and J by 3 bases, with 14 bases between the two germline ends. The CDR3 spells CASSASRGLYNEQFF. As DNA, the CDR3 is TGTGCCAGCAGCGCCAGCCGGGGGCTCTACAATGAGCAGTTCTTC.

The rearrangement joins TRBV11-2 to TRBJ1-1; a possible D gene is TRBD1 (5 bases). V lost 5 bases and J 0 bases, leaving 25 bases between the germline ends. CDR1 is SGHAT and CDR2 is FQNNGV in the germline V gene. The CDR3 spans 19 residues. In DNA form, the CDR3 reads TGTGCCAGCAGCGTACAGATACGGAGGGGCTTTCGAATGAACACTGAAGCTTTCTTT. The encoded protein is CASSVQIRRGFRMNTEAFF.

The CDR3 coding sequence is TGCGCCAGCAGCACCGGGACTAGCGGAGAGACCCAGTACTTC. It codes for CASSTGTSGETQYF. This chain links TRBV5-1 with TRBJ2-5; the match to TRBD2 covers 11 bases. This CDR3 has 14 amino acids. Germline V lookup: CDR1 SGHRS, CDR2 YFSETQ. V was pared by 4 bases and J by 4 bases, with 3 bases of the junction left unmatched. Variable domain in full (rest from reference TRBV5-1 and TRBJ2-5): KAGVTQTPRYLIKTRGQQVTLSCSPISGHRSVSWYQQTPGQGLQFLFEYFSETQRNKGNFPGRFSGRQFSNSRSEMNVSTLELGDSALYLCASSTGTSGETQYFGPGTRLLVL.

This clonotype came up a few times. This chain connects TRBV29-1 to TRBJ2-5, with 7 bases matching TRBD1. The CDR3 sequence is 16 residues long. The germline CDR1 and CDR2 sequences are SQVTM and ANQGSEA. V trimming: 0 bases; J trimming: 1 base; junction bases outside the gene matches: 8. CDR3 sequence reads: CSVEDLAGTVQETQYF. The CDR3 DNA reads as TGCAGCGTTGAAGATCTAGCCGGGACAGTCCAAGAGACCCAGTACTTC. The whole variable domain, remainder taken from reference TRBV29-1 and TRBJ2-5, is SAVISQKPSRDICQRGTSLTIQCQVDSQVTMMFWYRQQPGQSLTLIATANQGSEATYESGFVIDKFPISRPNLTFSTLTVSNMSPEDSSIYLCSVEDLAGTVQETQYFGPGTRLLVL.

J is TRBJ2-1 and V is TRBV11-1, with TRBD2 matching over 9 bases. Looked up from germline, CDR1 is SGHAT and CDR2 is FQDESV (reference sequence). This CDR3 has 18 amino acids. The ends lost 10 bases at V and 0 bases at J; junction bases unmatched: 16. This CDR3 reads CATDLYLGGRASYNEQFF. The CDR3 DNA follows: TGTGCCACGGACCTCTATTTGGGCGGGAGGGCCTCCTACAATGAGCAGTTCTTC.

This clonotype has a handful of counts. CDR3 coding DNA: TGTGCCAGCATTACGGGACAGGGATTGGTCTCCGAGCAGTACTTC. It is translated as CASITGQGLVSEQYF. V gene TRBV2 combines with J gene TRBJ2-7, with 9 bases that match TRBD1. V trimming: 7 bases; J trimming: 6 bases; junction bases outside the gene matches: 13. The CDR3 loop spans 15 amino acids. CDR1 is SNHLY, CDR2 FYNNEI, per germline.

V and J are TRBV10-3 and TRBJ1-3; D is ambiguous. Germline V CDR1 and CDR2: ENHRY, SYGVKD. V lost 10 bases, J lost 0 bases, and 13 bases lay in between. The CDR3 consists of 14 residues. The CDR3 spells CATGQSSSGNTIYF. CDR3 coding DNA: TGTGCCACTGGCCAGTCGAGCTCTGGAAACACCATATATTTT.

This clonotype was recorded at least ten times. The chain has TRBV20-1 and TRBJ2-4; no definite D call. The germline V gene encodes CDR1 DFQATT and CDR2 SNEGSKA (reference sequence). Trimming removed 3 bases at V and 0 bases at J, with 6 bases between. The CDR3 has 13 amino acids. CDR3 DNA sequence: TGCAGTGCTAGTATGCTAGCCAAAAACATTCAGTACTTC. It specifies CSASMLAKNIQYF.

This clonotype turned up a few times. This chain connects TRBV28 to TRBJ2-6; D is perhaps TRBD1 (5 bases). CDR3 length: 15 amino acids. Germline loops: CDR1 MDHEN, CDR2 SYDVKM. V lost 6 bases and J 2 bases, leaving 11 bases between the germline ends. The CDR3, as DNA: TGTGCCAGCAGAGGGGCTAGGGCTGGGGCCAACGTCCTGACTTTC. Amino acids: CASRGARAGANVLTF.

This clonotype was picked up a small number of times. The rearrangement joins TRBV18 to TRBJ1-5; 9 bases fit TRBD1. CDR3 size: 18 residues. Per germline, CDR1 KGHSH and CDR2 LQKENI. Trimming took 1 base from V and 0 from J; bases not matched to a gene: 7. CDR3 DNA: TGTGCCAGCTCACCACGGACAGGGGATACCCTTAGCAATCAGCCCCAGCATTTT. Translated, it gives CASSPRTGDTLSNQPQHF.

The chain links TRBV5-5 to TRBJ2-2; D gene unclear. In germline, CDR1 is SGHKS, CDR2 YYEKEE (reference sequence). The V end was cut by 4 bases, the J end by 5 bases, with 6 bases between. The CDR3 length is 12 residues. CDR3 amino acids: CASSPITGELFF. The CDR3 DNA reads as TGTGCCAGCAGCCCAATAACCGGGGAGCTGTTTTTT.

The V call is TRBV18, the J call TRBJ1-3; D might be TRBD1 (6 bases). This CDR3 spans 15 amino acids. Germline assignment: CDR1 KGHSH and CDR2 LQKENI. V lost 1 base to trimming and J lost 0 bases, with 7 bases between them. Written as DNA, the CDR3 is TGTGCCAGCTCACCACAGACAGGCTCTGGAAACACCATATATTTT. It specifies CASSPQTGSGNTIYF.

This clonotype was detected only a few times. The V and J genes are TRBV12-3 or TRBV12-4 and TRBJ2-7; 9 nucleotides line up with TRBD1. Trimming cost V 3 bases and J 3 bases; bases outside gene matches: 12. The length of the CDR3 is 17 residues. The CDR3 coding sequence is TGTGCCAGCAGTTTGGGACTGGGGGACAGGGTCGACTACGAGCAGTACTTC. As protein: CASSLGLGDRVDYEQYF.

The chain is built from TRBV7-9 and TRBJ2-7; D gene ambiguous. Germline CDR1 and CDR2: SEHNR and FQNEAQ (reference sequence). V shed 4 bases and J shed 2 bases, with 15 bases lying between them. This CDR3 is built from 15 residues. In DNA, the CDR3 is TGTGCCAGCAGCTACGGGCCCCAAGGGCCCTACGAGCAGTACTTC. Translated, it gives CASSYGPQGPYEQYF.

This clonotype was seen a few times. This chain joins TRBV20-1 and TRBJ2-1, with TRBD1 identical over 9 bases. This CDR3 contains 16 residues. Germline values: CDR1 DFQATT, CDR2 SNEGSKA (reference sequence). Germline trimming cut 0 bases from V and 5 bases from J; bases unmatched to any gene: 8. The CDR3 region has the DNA TGCAGTGCTAGAGATATCAGGACAGGGGCGAACAATGAGCAGTTCTTC. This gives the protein CSARDIRTGANNEQFF.

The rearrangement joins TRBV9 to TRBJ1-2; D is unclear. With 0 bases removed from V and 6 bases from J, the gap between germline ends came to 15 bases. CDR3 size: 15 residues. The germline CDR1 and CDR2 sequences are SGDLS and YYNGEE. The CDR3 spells CASSVDGHPADGYTF. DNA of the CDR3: TGTGCCAGCAGCGTAGACGGCCACCCCGCGGATGGCTACACCTTC.

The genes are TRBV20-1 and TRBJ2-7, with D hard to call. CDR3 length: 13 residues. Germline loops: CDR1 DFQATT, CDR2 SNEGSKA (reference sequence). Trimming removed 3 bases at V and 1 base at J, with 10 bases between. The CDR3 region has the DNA TGCAGTGCTAGTCCGGGCCTTTCCTACGAGCAGTACTTC. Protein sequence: CSASPGLSYEQYF.

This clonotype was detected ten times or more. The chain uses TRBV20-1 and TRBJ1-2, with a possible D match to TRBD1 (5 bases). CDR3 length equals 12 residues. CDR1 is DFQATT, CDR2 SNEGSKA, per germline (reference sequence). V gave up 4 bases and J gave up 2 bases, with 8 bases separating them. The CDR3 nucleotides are TGCAGTGCTATAACAGGCAACTATGGCTACACCTTC. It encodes CSAITGNYGYTF.

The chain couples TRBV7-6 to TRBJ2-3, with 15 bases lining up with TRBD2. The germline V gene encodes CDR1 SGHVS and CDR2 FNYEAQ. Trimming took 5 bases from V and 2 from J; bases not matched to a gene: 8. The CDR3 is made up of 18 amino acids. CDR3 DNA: TGTGCCAGCAGCAGGGGACTAGCGGGAGGACTCGTCACAGATACGCAGTATTTT. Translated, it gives CASSRGLAGGLVTDTQYF.

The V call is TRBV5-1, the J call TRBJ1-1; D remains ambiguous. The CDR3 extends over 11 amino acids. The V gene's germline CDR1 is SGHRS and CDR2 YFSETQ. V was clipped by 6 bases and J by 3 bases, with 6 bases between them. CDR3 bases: TGCGCCAGCACCTACGACACTGAAGCTTTCTTT. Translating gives CASTYDTEAFF.

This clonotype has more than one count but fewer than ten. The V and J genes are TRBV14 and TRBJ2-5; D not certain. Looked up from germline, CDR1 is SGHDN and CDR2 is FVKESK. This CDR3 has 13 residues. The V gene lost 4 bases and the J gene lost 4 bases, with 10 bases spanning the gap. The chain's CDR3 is CASSLWSGETQYF. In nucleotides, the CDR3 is TGTGCCAGCAGCCTATGGAGTGGAGAGACCCAGTACTTC.